A single sample is the source of the 11 T cell receptor beta chains below, sequenced in a study of cytomegalovirus exposure and HLA in healthy donors. Method: immunoSEQ multiplex PCR; TCRdb's copy keeps in-frame clones and lacks some. The repertoire consists of roughly 120,000 clones, with roughly 84% occurring once and the leading ten covering 2.1%. The sample was PBMCs. All receptors come from a woman in her 30s in good health and CMV-seronegative.

The chain employs TRBV11-1 and TRBJ2-7, with D maybe TRBD2 (6 bases). The CDR3 contains 15 residues. V was shortened by 2 bases and J by 3 bases, with 14 bases between the two germline ends. Germline assignment: CDR1 SGHAT and CDR2 FQDESV (reference sequence). As DNA, the CDR3 is TGTGCCAGCAGCTTATTGCGGGGTTCTGGCTACGAGCAGTACTTC. Protein product: CASSLLRGSGYEQYF.

The chain uses TRBV7-8 and TRBJ1-2, with 8 nucleotides matching TRBD1. The J segment lost 7 bases and the V segment lost 5 bases, leaving 12 bases of the junction unmatched. The germline V gene has CDR1 SGHVS and CDR2 FQNEAQ. The CDR3 is made up of 15 amino acids. CDR3 protein: CASSSRQGFESGYTF. The CDR3 DNA sequence: TGTGCCAGCAGCAGCCGACAGGGGTTCGAGAGTGGCTACACCTTC.

The chain uses TRBV9 and TRBJ2-7; 8 nucleotides align to TRBD1. The ends lost 0 bases at V and 5 bases at J; junction bases unmatched: 4. This CDR3 is built from 14 residues. Germline V gene lookup returns CDR1 SGDLS and CDR2 YYNGEE. The CDR3 DNA reads TGTGCCAGCAGCGTAGATGACAGGGGTCACGAGCAGTACTTC. It encodes CASSVDDRGHEQYF.

This chain connects TRBV5-4 to TRBJ2-1; 9 bases are shared with TRBD2. From germline, CDR1 is SGHNT and CDR2 YYREEE (reference sequence). The CDR3 sequence is 17 residues long. V gave up 2 bases and J gave up 9 bases; unmatched junction bases: 15. The CDR3 DNA reads as TGTGCCAGCAGCTTTGAAGCCGGGACTAGCTTGAAAAGTGAGCAGTTCTTC. Translation: CASSFEAGTSLKSEQFF. The full variable domain, completed using reference TRBV5-4 and TRBJ2-1, is ETGVTQSPTHLIKTRGQQVTLRCSSQSGHNTVSWYQQALGQGPQFIFQYYREEENGRGNFPPRFSGLQFPNYSSELNVNALELDDSALYLCASSFEAGTSLKSEQFFGPGTRLTVL.

This chain's CDR3 is CASSFARNSKETQYF. CDR3 nucleotide sequence: TGTGCCAGCAGTTTTGCGAGAAACTCGAAAGAGACCCAGTACTTC. The rearrangement uses TRBV27 and TRBJ2-5; D remains ambiguous. This CDR3 is built from 15 residues. The V and J ends lost 3 bases and 3 bases respectively, with 14 bases between them. Germline V gene lookup returns CDR1 MNHEY and CDR2 SMNVEV (reference sequence).

This chain links TRBV5-1 with TRBJ2-2, with TRBD2 identical over 9 bases. Germline CDR1 reads SGHRS; CDR2 reads YFSETQ. V gave up 3 bases and J gave up 5 bases; unmatched junction bases: 5. The CDR3 covers 15 residues. CDR3: CASSWVAGETGELFF. The CDR3 DNA sequence: TGCGCCAGCAGCTGGGTAGCGGGGGAGACCGGGGAGCTGTTTTTT.

The chain combines TRBV9 with TRBJ1-2; D possibly corresponds to TRBD1 (6 bases). Trimming cost V 4 bases and J 4 bases, with 17 bases left between them. Germline CDR1 is SGDLS and CDR2 is YYNGEE. CDR3 size: 15 residues. The CDR3 spells CASSSTGGARYGYTF. The DNA of the CDR3 is TGTGCCAGCAGCTCCACGGGGGGGGCCCGCTATGGCTACACCTTC.

V and J are TRBV4-3 and TRBJ2-7; 9 positions match TRBD2. V gave up 0 bases and J gave up 4 bases; unmatched junction bases: 7. This CDR3 spans 16 amino acids. In germline, CDR1 is LGHNA, CDR2 YSLEER. The CDR3 region has the DNA TGCGCCAGCAGCCAAGACGCGCGGGGGGGCGTATACGAGCAGTACTTC. This encodes CASSQDARGGVYEQYF.

The chain joins TRBV28 to TRBJ1-1, with unresolved D. Germline CDR1 is MDHEN and CDR2 is SYDVKM. The V gene lost 5 bases and the J gene lost 2 bases, with 18 bases spanning the gap. CDR3 length equals 16 residues. The DNA for the CDR3 is TGTGCCAGCAGTGTCCCCGGGAGGGCCGGAAACACTGAAGCTTTCTTT. Encoded protein: CASSVPGRAGNTEAFF.

This chain connects TRBV2 to TRBJ1-2, with D possibly TRBD1 on 6 matching bases. The V gene's germline CDR1 is SNHLY and CDR2 FYNNEI. Between the trimmed V and J ends, which lost 1 base and 0 bases, there was a span of 15 bases. The CDR3 length is 17 residues. CDR3 in amino acids: CASSEETGRFPNYGYTF. The CDR3 bases are TGTGCCAGCAGTGAAGAAACAGGGCGGTTTCCTAACTATGGCTACACCTTC.

The chain combines TRBV6-5 with TRBJ1-1, with a possible D match to TRBD1 (6 bases). Trimming took 6 bases from V and 2 from J, leaving 10 bases between them. The CDR3 loop spans 13 amino acids. Germline CDR1 MNHEY, CDR2 SVGAGI. CDR3 amino acids: CASRWTENTEAFF. The CDR3 nucleotides are TGTGCCAGCAGGTGGACAGAAAACACTGAAGCTTTCTTT.